Described below is a single T cell receptor (beta chain) sequence and its context. Its target is unknown. This sample is part of a study of human T cells and chemical hapten exposure. Looking at the study overall: Mostly female patients had alopecia areata, totalis or universalis. Study outcomes and limitations: Expanded TCRs formed significantly more large CDR3 similarity clusters than controls.

Time point defined: patch test 2, 6 weeks after DPC sensitization. Specified treatment: therapeutic diphenylcyclopropenone sensitization with weekly scalp DPC. Prior to each patch test being applied, blood was drawn. The library attached unique molecular identifiers to individual cDNA molecules. TCRdb re-called the RACE reads with MiXCR, one entry per CDR3 protein. The table has about 81,000 distinct CDR3 sequences, about 9.4% seen once. This receptor was obtained from a woman in her 30s with alopecia areata. Some clones in this sample may be carry-over from other donors' samples. The sequences come from whole blood, collected in connection with sensitization to the hapten diphenylcyclopropenone (DPC).

CDR3 loop: CASSKPGGQPQHF. In nucleotides, the CDR3 is TGTGCCAGCAGCAAACCGGGAGGGCAGCCCCAGCATTTT. The genes are TRBV21-1 and TRBJ1-5. TRBV21-1 is tagged as a pseudogene. The CDR3 totals 13 residues.